This T cell receptor (beta chain) was retrieved from a study of shared clonotypes between healthy human individuals. Study-level findings and limits: Sequencing depth was expected to affect clonotype sharing among donors.

In regard to this clone: Its antigen is as yet unknown.

Profiled with immunoSEQ multiplex PCR; TCRdb holds only in-frame clones, not every one. The sample carries over 400,000 clones, approximately 84% recorded once. This CDR3 has 14 residues. Germline-derived CDR1 and CDR2 are MDHEN and SYDVKM. V was clipped by 5 bases and J by 8 bases, with 17 bases between them. The TCR originated in a woman in her thirties or forties in good health. Some clones in this sample may be carry-over from other donors' samples. Sequenced input: PBMCs. The V gene is TRBV28, the J gene TRBJ2-3, with a possible D match to TRBD2 (7 bases). The CDR3 loop reads CASSPGLGGATQYF. The CDR3 DNA sequence: TGTGCCAGCAGTCCCGGACTAGGGGGGGCTACGCAGTATTTT.